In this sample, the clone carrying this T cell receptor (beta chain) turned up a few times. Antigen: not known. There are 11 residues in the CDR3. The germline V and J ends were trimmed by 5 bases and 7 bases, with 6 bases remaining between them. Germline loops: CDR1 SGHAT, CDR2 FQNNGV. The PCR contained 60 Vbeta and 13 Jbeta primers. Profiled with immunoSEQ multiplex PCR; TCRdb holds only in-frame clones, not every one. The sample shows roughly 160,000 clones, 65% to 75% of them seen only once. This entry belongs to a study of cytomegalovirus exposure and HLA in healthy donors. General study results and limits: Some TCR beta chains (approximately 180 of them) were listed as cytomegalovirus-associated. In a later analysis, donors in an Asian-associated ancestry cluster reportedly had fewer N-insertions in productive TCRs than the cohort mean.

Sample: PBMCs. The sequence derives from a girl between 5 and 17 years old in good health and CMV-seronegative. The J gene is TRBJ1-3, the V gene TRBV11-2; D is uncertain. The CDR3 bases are TGTGCCAGCAGCCCCCAGAACACCATATATTTT. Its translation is CASSPQNTIYF.